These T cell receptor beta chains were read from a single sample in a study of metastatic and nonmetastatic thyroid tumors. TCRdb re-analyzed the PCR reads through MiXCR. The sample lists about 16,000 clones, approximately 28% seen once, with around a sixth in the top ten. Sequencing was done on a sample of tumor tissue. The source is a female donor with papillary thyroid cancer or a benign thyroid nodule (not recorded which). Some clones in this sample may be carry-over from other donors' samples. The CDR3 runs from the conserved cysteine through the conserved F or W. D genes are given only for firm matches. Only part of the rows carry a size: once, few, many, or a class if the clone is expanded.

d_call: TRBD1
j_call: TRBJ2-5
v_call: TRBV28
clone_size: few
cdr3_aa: CASSPDRWRETHYF
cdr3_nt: TGTGCCAGCAGCCCGGACAGGTGGCGAGAGACCCATTACTTC

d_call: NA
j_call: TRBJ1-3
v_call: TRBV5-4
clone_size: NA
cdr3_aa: CASSLAEGPGNTIYF
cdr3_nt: TGTGCCAGCAGCTTGGCAGAGGGACCTGGAAACACCATATATTTT

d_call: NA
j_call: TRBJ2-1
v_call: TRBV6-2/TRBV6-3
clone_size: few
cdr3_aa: CASSYRQVVGSSYNEHFF
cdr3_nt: TGTGCCAGCAGTTACCGACAGGTCGTTGGTAGCTCCTACAATGAGCATTTCTTC

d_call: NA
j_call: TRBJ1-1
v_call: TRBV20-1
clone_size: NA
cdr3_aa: CSARGGADTEAFF
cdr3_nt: TGCAGTGCTAGAGGGGGGGCTGACACTGAAGCTTTCTTT

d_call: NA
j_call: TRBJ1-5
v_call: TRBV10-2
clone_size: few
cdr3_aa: CASAGTSVPQHF
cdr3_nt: TGCGCCAGCGCTGGGACCTCCGTGCCCCAGCATTTT

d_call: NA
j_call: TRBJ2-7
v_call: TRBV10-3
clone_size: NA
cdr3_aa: CAISEKGYEQYF
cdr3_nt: TGTGCCATCAGTGAGAAGGGCTACGAGCAGTACTTC

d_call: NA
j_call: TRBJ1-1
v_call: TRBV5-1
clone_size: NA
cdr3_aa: CASSLDGTNTEAFF
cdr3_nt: TGCGCCAGCAGCTTGGACGGGACGAACACTGAAGCTTTCTTT

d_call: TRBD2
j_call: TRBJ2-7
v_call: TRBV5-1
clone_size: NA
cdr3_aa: CASSRGTIGIVSYEQYF
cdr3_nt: TGCGCCAGCAGCCGGGGGACTATCGGTATCGTCTCCTACGAGCAGTACTTC

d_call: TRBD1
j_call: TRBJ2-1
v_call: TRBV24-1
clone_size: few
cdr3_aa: CSTGGRGLSYNEQFF
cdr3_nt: TGTTCCACCGGGGGCAGGGGGCTTTCCTATAATGAGCAGTTCTTC

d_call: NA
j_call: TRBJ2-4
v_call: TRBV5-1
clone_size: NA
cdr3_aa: CASSPPEVAKNIRYF
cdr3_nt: TGCGCCAGCAGCCCCCCGGAGGTAGCCAAAAATATTCGGTACTTC

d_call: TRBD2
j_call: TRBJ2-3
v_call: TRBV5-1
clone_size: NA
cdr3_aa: CASRTGLAGGPGDTQYF
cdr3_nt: TGCGCCAGCAGAACGGGACTAGCGGGAGGCCCGGGTGATACGCAGTATTTT

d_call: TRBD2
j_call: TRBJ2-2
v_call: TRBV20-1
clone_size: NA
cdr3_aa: CSAPLGRGAGLTGELFF
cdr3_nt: TGCAGTGCCCCATTAGGGCGGGGGGCCGGTTTAACCGGGGAGCTGTTTTTT

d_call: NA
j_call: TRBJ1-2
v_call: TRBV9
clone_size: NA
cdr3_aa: CASSADGRRGYGYTF
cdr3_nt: TGTGCCAGCAGCGCTGACGGACGTAGAGGCTATGGCTACACCTTC

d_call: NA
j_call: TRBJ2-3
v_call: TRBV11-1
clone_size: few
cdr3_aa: CASSLARFGRPTSTDTQYF
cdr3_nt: TGTGCCAGCAGCTTAGCGCGTTTTGGACGGCCGACTAGCACAGATACGCAGTATTTT

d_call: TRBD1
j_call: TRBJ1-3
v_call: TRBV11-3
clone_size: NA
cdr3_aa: CASSFRGRTGNTIYF
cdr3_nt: TGTGCCAGCAGCTTCAGGGGGCGTACTGGAAACACCATATATTTT

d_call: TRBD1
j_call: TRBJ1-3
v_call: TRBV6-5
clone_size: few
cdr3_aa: CASSYSGTGSGNTIYF
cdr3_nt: TGTGCCAGCAGTTACAGTGGGACAGGCTCTGGAAACACCATATATTTT

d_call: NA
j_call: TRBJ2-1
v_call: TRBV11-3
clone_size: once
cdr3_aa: CASSKLAWGEQFF
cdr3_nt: TGTGCCAGCAGCAAACTCGCTTGGGGTGAGCAGTTCTTC